There are a few counts of the clone carrying this T cell receptor (beta chain). No antigen is known for it. These data belong to a study of T cell repertoires in cytomegalovirus infection. On the study more broadly: Researchers turned to recently identified HLA-C-restricted CMV epitopes as well as well-studied HLA-B-restricted ones. The study's findings and limits: The ex vivo response was dominated by HLA-C-restricted CMV-specific TCR beta clonotypes.

Using its own MiXCR run on the reads, TCRdb lists one record per CDR3 protein. The table has roughly 120,000 distinct CDR3 sequences, roughly 31% seen once. The source was CD8+ T cells from cultured PBMCs, collected from culture after CMV antigen stimulation. The TCR originated in a human donor in good health (CMV status not recorded). Some clones in this sample may be carry-over from other donors' samples.

CDR3 nucleotides: TGTGCTAGTGGTGTAGACACCGTCTCCTACGAGCAGTACTTC. Translated, it gives CASGVDTVSYEQYF. The rearrangement links TRBV12-5 to TRBJ2-7; D remains ambiguous. The CDR3 is made up of 14 amino acids. The germline V gene has CDR1 LGHNT and CDR2 FRNRAP. Trimming pared 5 bases from V and 0 bases from J, leaving 11 bases between.